This entry lists 3 T cell receptor beta chains sequenced from one sample in a study of CD8 T cells in ankylosing spondylitis. TCRdb processed the 5' RACE reads anew with MiXCR; each CDR3 protein has one entry. The sample gives 150,000 to 200,000 distinct CDR3 sequences, about a third of which show up once; over 5.5% is in the top ten. The sequencing input was synovial fluid, either unsorted or a sorted T cell fraction (not recorded which). The origin of the receptors is a male donor with ankylosing spondylitis.

J is TRBJ2-7 and V is TRBV11-2; D is perhaps TRBD1 or TRBD2 (5 bases each). CDR3 length: 14 amino acids. Trimming left V 7 bases short and J 1 base short, with 14 bases between. The germline CDR1 and CDR2 sequences are SGHAT and FQNNGV. The CDR3 bases are TGTGCCAGCATCGCTCCGGGGCGGTCCTACGAGCAGTACTTC. It translates to CASIAPGRSYEQYF.

This clonotype was seen more than once but under ten times. The chain has TRBV2 and TRBJ2-5; 12 nucleotides align to TRBD2. V dropped 2 bases and J dropped 5; count of bases not matched to a gene: 3. Germline CDR1 and CDR2: SNHLY and FYNNEI. The CDR3 runs to 15 residues. The CDR3 reads CASSETSGGTETQYF. The CDR3 nucleotides are TGTGCCAGCAGTGAAACTAGCGGGGGGACGGAGACCCAGTACTTC. Looking up the rest from reference TRBV2 and TRBJ2-5 gives the full variable domain: EPEVTQTPSHQVTQMGQEVILRCVPISNHLYFYWYRQILGQKVEFLVSFYNNEISEKSEIFDDQFSVERPDGSNFTLKIRSTKLEDSAMYFCASSETSGGTETQYFGPGTRLLVL.

This clonotype was counted between two and nine times. This rearrangement joins TRBV10-3 to TRBJ2-7; possibly TRBD1 or TRBD2 for D (6 bases each). Per the germline V gene, CDR1 is ENHRY and CDR2 is SYGVKD. V shed 6 bases and J shed 6 bases, with 15 bases lying between them. The CDR3 runs 13 residues. The CDR3 nucleotides read TGTGCCATCAGGGGAACGGGGGCAGGCGAGCAGTACTTC. It codes for CAIRGTGAGEQYF.